These T cell receptor beta chains were read from a single sample in a study of shared clonotypes between healthy human individuals. Produced via immunoSEQ multiplex PCR; TCRdb's table is partial and in-frame only. The sample comprises approximately 2.4 million clones, around 95% of which are singletons, and 0.1% to 0.15% rests with the top ten. Sequenced input: naive CD4+ T cells sorted from blood. Receptors originate from a man aged 18 to 29 in good health. The CDR3 runs from the conserved cysteine through the conserved F or W. A D gene is named only where the DNA matches it firmly. Clone size is stated in some rows and not others, as once, few, many or a class when expanded.

J gene | V gene | clone size | D gene | CDR3 DNA | CDR3 protein
TRBJ2-7 | TRBV7-2 | - | TRBD2 | TGTGCCAGCAGCTTGAGGACTAGCGGGAGGGCGTCCGAGCAGTACTTC | CASSLRTSGRASEQYF
TRBJ2-1 | TRBV11-2 | - | - | TGTGCCAGCAGCTTCGGTGGCTACTACAATGAGCAGTTCTTC | CASSFGGYYNEQFF
TRBJ2-7 | TRBV5-1 | - | TRBD1 | TGCGCCAGCTGCACAGGGGGCAGCGACGAGCAGTACTTC | CASCTGGSDEQYF
TRBJ1-2 | TRBV28 | once | - | TGTGCCAGCAGCCCTCCGTTTGGGTATGGCTACACCTTC | CASSPPFGYGYTF
TRBJ1-5 | TRBV19 | - | - | TGTGCCAGTAGTATAGTGATCCCCAATCAGCCCCAGCATTTT | CASSIVIPNQPQHF
TRBJ2-2 | TRBV6-5 | - | - | TGTGCCAGGGCCGCTGGGGAGCTGTTTTTT | CARAAGELFF
TRBJ2-2 | TRBV9 | - | - | TGTGCCAGCAGCGTAGGGTCGGGGGCTTACACCGGGGAGCTGTTTTTT | CASSVGSGAYTGELFF
TRBJ2-7 | TRBV5-6 | - | - | TGTGCCAGCAGCACCGACGGTCTCGGCTACGAGCAGTACTTC | CASSTDGLGYEQYF
TRBJ1-1 | TRBV10-3 | - | - | TGTGCCATCAGTGAAGGGTTCACTGAAGCTTTCTTT | CAISEGFTEAFF
TRBJ2-3 | TRBV7-2 | - | - | TGTGCCAGCAGCCGGTGGCTAGATACGCAGTATTTT | CASSRWLDTQYF
TRBJ1-1 | TRBV6-5 | - | TRBD1 | TGTGCCAGCAGAGACCACGGACAGGGAGCTTTCTTT | CASRDHGQGAFF
TRBJ1-2 | TRBV2 | - | TRBD1 | TGTGCCAGCAGTCCTGGGACAGAAGCTAACTATGGCTACACCTTC | CASSPGTEANYGYTF
TRBJ1-6 | TRBV10-2 | once | - | TGCGCCAGCAGTGAGTGGGGAGGACCTCGGAGCTCCTATAATTCACCCCTCCACTTT | CASSEWGGPRSSYNSPLHF
TRBJ1-5 | TRBV11-2 | - | - | TGTGCCAGTAGGAGGTCTGGGACTGGGATTGGCAATCAGCCCCAGCATTTT | CASRRSGTGIGNQPQHF
TRBJ2-3 | TRBV4-3 | - | TRBD2 | TGCGCCAGCAGCCCCACTAGCGGGAGGGGGGATACGCAGTATTTT | CASSPTSGRGDTQYF
TRBJ2-1 | TRBV5-1 | - | - | TGCGCCAGCAGCTTGGCCATGAGCTCCTACAATGAGCAGTTCTTC | CASSLAMSSYNEQFF
TRBJ2-7 | TRBV15 | - | TRBD1 | TGTGCCACCAGCAGAGAACAGACAGGGAACGAGCAGTACTTC | CATSREQTGNEQYF
TRBJ2-7 | TRBV18 | - | - | TGTGCCAGCTCAGGCTCCTACGAGCAGTACTTC | CASSGSYEQYF
TRBJ2-4 | TRBV6-1 | - | - | TGTGCCAGCAGCGTAGGTGAAAACATTCAGTACTTC | CASSVGENIQYF
TRBJ2-5 | TRBV5-1 | - | TRBD2 | TGCGCCAGCAGCTTTTGGCCCCTCGACGGGGGGGGAGAGACCCAGTACTTC | CASSFWPLDGGGETQYF
TRBJ1-2 | TRBV9 | - | TRBD1 | TGTGCCAGCACCCGGACAGGCTATGGCTACACCTTC | CASTRTGYGYTF
TRBJ1-2 | TRBV23-1 | - | TRBD1 | TGCGCCAGCAGTCGATCTCGTCCCCAAGGACAGGGTAAGAACTATGGCTACACCTTC | CASSRSRPQGQGKNYGYTF
TRBJ2-3 | TRBV10-3 | - | - | TGTGCCATCAGTGAGTCCACTAGCACAGATACGCAGTATTTT | CAISESTSTDTQYF
TRBJ2-7 | TRBV5-6 | once | - | TGTGCCAGCAGCACCGGACGCGGCTCCTACGAGCAGTACTTC | CASSTGRGSYEQYF
TRBJ2-4 | TRBV10-3 | - | TRBD1 | TGTGCCATCAGTGTGGGACAGCAAAACATTCAGTACTTC | CAISVGQQNIQYF
TRBJ1-6 | TRBV2 | - | - | TGTGCCAGCAACCGACAGGAGGATTCACCCCTCCACTTT | CASNRQEDSPLHF
TRBJ2-6 | TRBV9 | - | - | TGTGCCAGCAGCGTAACTTCCGGGGCCAACGTCCTGACTTTC | CASSVTSGANVLTF
TRBJ1-4 | TRBV7-8 | once | - | TGTGCCAGCAGCTTAGGGAGCTGGGACCTTAATGAAAAACTGTTTTTT | CASSLGSWDLNEKLFF
TRBJ1-4 | TRBV9 | once | - | TGTGCCGGCATCCACGGACGGGAAAAACTGTTTTTT | CAGIHGREKLFF
TRBJ2-5 | TRBV18 | - | - | TGTGCCAGCTCCTCGGGACTTCAAGAGACCCAGTACTTC | CASSSGLQETQYF
TRBJ2-7 | TRBV7-9 | - | TRBD1 | TGTGCCAGCAGGGACACCGGGACAGGGGGGTACGAGCAGTACTTC | CASRDTGTGGYEQYF
TRBJ1-5 | TRBV2 | - | TRBD1 | TGTGCCAGCAGTCAGCCGGGACAGGGGGTTAATCAGCCCCAGCATTTT | CASSQPGQGVNQPQHF
TRBJ1-5 | TRBV7-7 | - | - | TGTGCTAGCAGCGCAGGGATCGGGCAGCCCCAGCATTTT | CASSAGIGQPQHF
TRBJ2-7 | TRBV5-4 | - | - | TGTGCCAGCAGCTTGGGGACAGACGCCTACGAGCAGTACTTC | CASSLGTDAYEQYF
TRBJ1-3 | TRBV18 | - | - | TGTGCCAGCTCTACCAATCCAGGGGACTCTGGAAACACCATATATTTT | CASSTNPGDSGNTIYF
TRBJ1-2 | TRBV9 | few | TRBD1 | TGTGCCAGCAGCGGTACCGGGACAGGCGGCTATGGCTACACCTTC | CASSGTGTGGYGYTF
TRBJ1-5 | TRBV19 | once | - | TGTGCCAGTACAATCGGGGTTGGGGTCAATCAGCCCCAGCATTTT | CASTIGVGVNQPQHF
TRBJ1-5 | TRBV30 | - | - | TGTGCCTGGGAAGAAGTAAGCAATCAGCCCCAGCATTTT | CAWEEVSNQPQHF
TRBJ1-2 | TRBV5-6 | - | - | TGTGCCAGCAGCGATGACGGAGGTAACTATGGCTACACCTTC | CASSDDGGNYGYTF
TRBJ2-5 | TRBV7-8 | - | - | TGTGCCAGCAGCTTGGGGGCATGGGAGACCCAGTACTTC | CASSLGAWETQYF
TRBJ2-7 | TRBV28 | - | TRBD1 | TGTGCCAGCAGCAGTTTTTGGGACAGGGGTTTGGTCGAGCAGTACTTC | CASSSFWDRGLVEQYF
TRBJ2-1 | TRBV1 | - | - | TGCACCAGCAGCCGTTCGGGACTTGCCTCCAATGAGCAGTTCTTC | CTSSRSGLASNEQFF
TRBJ1-4 | TRBV4-1 | - | - | TGCGCCAGCAGCCAAGATGTAGGGGGACTGAATGAAAAACTGTTTTTT | CASSQDVGGLNEKLFF
TRBJ1-1 | TRBV28 | - | - | TGTGCCAGCAGTTCCCGGACGGGTCCGAACACTGAAGCTTTCTTT | CASSSRTGPNTEAFF
TRBJ1-1 | TRBV6-1 | - | - | TGTGCCAGCAACGCTAGGGGGAGGGAAGCTTTCTTT | CASNARGREAFF
TRBJ2-2 | TRBV5-1 | - | - | TGCGCCAGCAGGGAGGCCGGTAGCCGATCGGGGGAGCTGTTTTTT | CASREAGSRSGELFF
TRBJ1-5 | TRBV7-9 | once | - | TGTGCCAGCAGCGTAGGGGGGGCCCGACAGCCCCAGCATTTT | CASSVGGARQPQHF
TRBJ1-4 | TRBV28 | - | - | TGTGCCAGCAGTTTGGTCCGGGCGCCTAATGAAAAACTGTTTTTT | CASSLVRAPNEKLFF
TRBJ2-7 | TRBV5-1 | once | TRBD2 | TGCGCCAGCAGCACCGGGACTAGCGCCTACGAGCAGTACTTC | CASSTGTSAYEQYF
TRBJ2-7 | TRBV11-2 | - | TRBD2 | TGTGCCAGCAGCTTGGTAGCGGGAGGCCGCTCCTACGAGCAGTACTTC | CASSLVAGGRSYEQYF
TRBJ1-2 | TRBV7-2 | - | - | TGTGCCAGCAGCCCTCGGGACTATGGCTACACCTTC | CASSPRDYGYTF
TRBJ2-1 | TRBV5-1 | - | - | TGCGCCAGCAGCTTGGCCCCGTTCTCCTACAATGAGCAGTTCTTC | CASSLAPFSYNEQFF
TRBJ1-5 | TRBV2 | - | TRBD1 | TGTGCCAGCAGAGCCTGGCAGGGGGGCAATCAGCCCCAGCATTTT | CASRAWQGGNQPQHF
TRBJ1-4 | TRBV28 | - | - | TGTGCCAGCAGCACAAGCCTCTTTGGGGAAAAACTGTTTTTT | CASSTSLFGEKLFF
TRBJ2-7 | TRBV5-1 | - | TRBD2 | TGCGCCAGCAGCTCTCGGAGCGGGAGTTCCTACGAGCAGTACTTC | CASSSRSGSSYEQYF
TRBJ1-6 | TRBV7-9 | - | - | TGTGCCAGCAGCTTAGATGGGGGCGGACCCCTCCACTTT | CASSLDGGGPLHF
TRBJ2-1 | TRBV2 | once | - | TGTGCCAGCAGTGAAGCGCAGATAGGGGCCTTCTTC | CASSEAQIGAFF